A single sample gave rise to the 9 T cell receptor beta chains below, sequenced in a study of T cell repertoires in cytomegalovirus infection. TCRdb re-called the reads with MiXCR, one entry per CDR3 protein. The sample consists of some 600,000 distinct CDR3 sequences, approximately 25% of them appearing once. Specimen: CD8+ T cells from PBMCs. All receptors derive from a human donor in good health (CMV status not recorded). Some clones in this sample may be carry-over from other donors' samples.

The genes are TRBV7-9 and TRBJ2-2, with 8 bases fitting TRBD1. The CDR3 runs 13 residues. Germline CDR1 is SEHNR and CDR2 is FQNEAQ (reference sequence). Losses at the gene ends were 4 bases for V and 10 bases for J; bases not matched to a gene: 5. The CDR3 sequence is CASSSQGAVELFF. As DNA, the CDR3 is TGTGCCAGCAGCTCCCAGGGGGCGGTGGAGCTGTTTTTT.

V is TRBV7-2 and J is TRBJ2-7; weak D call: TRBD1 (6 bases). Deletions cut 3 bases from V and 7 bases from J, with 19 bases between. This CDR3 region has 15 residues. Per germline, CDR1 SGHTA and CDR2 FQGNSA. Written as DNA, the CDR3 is TGTGCCAGCAGCTTTTTTCGACAGGCCCCCCATGAGCAGTACTTC. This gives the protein CASSFFRQAPHEQYF.

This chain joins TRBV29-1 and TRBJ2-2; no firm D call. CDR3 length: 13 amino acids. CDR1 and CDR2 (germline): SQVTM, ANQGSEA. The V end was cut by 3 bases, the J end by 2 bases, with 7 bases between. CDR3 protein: CSVETLNTGELFF. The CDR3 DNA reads TGCAGCGTTGAGACACTCAACACCGGGGAGCTGTTTTTT.

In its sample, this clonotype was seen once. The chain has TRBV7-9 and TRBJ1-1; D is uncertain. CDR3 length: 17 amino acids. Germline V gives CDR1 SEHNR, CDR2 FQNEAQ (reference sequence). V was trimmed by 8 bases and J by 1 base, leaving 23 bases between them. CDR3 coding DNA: TGTGCCAGCTTACAAGGGCCAGAGCCAGAGGGGAACACTGAAGCTTTCTTT. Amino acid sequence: CASLQGPEPEGNTEAFF.

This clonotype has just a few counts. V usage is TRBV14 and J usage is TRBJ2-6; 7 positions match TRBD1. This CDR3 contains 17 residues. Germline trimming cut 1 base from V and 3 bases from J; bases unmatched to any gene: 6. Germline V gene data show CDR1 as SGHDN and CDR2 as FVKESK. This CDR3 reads CASSQVEGAGGANVLTF. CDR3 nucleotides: TGTGCCAGCAGCCAAGTTGAGGGGGCAGGTGGGGCCAACGTCCTGACTTTC.

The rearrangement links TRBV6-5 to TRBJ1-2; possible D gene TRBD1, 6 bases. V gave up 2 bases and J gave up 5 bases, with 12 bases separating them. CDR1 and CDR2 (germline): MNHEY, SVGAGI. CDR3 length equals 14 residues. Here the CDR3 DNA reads TGTGCCAGCAGTTACAAGGAAGGGGGATATGGCTACACCTTC. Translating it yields CASSYKEGGYGYTF.

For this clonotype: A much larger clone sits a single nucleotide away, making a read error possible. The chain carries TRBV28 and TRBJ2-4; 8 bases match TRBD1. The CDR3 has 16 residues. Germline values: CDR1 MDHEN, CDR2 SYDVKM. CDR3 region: CVSSRTGRLAKNIQYF. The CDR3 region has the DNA TGTGTCAGCAGTAGGACAGGGAGGCTAGCCAAAAACATTCAGTACTTC.

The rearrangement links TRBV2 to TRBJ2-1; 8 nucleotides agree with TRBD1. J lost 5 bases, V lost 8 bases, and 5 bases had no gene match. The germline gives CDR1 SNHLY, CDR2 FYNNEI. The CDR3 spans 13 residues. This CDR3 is CASPGRGHNEQFF. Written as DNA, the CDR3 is TGTGCCAGCCCTGGCAGGGGGCACAATGAGCAGTTCTTC.

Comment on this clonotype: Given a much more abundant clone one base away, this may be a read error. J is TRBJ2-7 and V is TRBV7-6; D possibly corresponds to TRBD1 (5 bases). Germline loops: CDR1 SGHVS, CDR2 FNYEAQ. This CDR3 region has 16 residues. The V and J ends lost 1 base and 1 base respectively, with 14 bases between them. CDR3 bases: TGTGCCAGCAGCTTAGAGTGGGGCGCCGGATCCTACGAGCAGTACTTC. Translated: CASSLEWGAGSYEQYF.